The rows below give T cell receptor beta chains drawn from one sample of a study of T-cell reconstitution after alpha-beta-depleted transplantation in children. TCRdb analysed the PCR reads with MiXCR anew, one entry per CDR3 protein. Altogether hundreds of thousands of distinct CDR3 sequences are present, 8.5% to 10% being singletons, with the ten largest covering 5% to 7%. The material was PBMCs from the stem cell graft donor, obtained from the stem cell graft. These receptors all stem from a human donor who donated a stem cell graft to a child with acute lymphoblastic leukemia. Each CDR3 is given with its conserved first and last residue. The order of the fields is J gene, CDR3 length, clone size, D gene, V gene, CDR3 DNA, CDR3 protein. A D gene is named only where the DNA matches it firmly. Rows give clone size only sometimes, using once, few, many, or a class for an expanded clone.

>TRBJ2-1|16|.|TRBD2|TRBV27
TGTGCCAGCAGTTGGGGTAGCGGGGGGGCTTACAATGAGCAGTTCTTC
CASSWGSGGAYNEQFF
>TRBJ2-1|14|many|.|TRBV10-3
TGTGCCATCAGTGCAAGTGGTGGAAACAATGAGCAGTTCTTC
CAISASGGNNEQFF
>TRBJ1-2|24|.|TRBD1|TRBV12-3/TRBV12-4
TGTGCCAGCAGTTTAAGAGGTTTCATCCCAGAAGGACAGGTTGTTCCATCTGAAAGTCATGGCTACACCTTC
CASSLRGFIPEGQVVPSESHGYTF
>TRBJ1-3|14|.|.|TRBV20-1
TGCAGTGCCATCGCGATACTCTCTGGAAACACCATATATTTT
CSAIAILSGNTIYF
>TRBJ2-2|19|.|.|TRBV7-8
TGTGCCAGCAGCTCACTCCCAGGAGACACTGATTTTAACACCGGGGAGCTGTTTTTT
CASSSLPGDTDFNTGELFF
>TRBJ1-1|17|many|TRBD1|TRBV7-2
TGTGCCAGCAGCTCATATATGCTGGGACAGGGAAACACTGAAGCTTTCTTT
CASSSYMLGQGNTEAFF
>TRBJ2-1|12|many|TRBD2|TRBV20-1
TGCAGTGCTACCCGGGGGGGCAATGAGCAGTTCTTC
CSATRGGNEQFF
>TRBJ2-3|15|many|TRBD2|TRBV3-1
TGTGCCAGCAGCTATAGCGGGGACTACACAGATACGCAGTATTTT
CASSYSGDYTDTQYF
>TRBJ2-5|15|many|TRBD2|TRBV5-4
TGTGCCAGCAGCTTTAAAGCGGGGGGGCAAGAGACCCAGTACTTC
CASSFKAGGQETQYF
>TRBJ1-6|14|few|.|TRBV7-2
TGTGCCAGCAGCGCCCGGCGGGGGGGTTCACCCCTCCACTTT
CASSARRGGSPLHF
>TRBJ1-1|14|many|.|TRBV3-1
TGTGCCAGCAGCCTCTGGGACATCACGAATGAAGCTTTCTTT
CASSLWDITNEAFF
>TRBJ2-1|10|.|.|TRBV20-1
TGCAGTGCTCTCAAGGATGAGCAGTTCTTC
CSALKDEQFF
>TRBJ2-3|15|many|TRBD2|TRBV6-1
TGTGCCAGCAGGTTTAGCGGGGAGATCACAGATACGCAGTATTTT
CASRFSGEITDTQYF
>TRBJ2-7|17|.|.|TRBV5-1
TGCGCCAGCAGCTTGGCGGGAGGGACAGGCTCTTCCTACGAGCAGTACTTC
CASSLAGGTGSSYEQYF
>TRBJ1-6|13|few|.|TRBV20-1
TGCAGTGCTCGTTTTGCCACCAATTCACCCCTCCACTTT
CSARFATNSPLHF
>TRBJ1-2|14|few|.|TRBV20-1
TGCAGTGCCCCTTGGTCGGGGCGCGGCTATGGCTACACCTTC
CSAPWSGRGYGYTF
>TRBJ2-2|13|many|.|TRBV12-3/TRBV12-4
TGTGCCAGCAGTTTGGCAATCACCGGGGAGCTGTTTTTT
CASSLAITGELFF
>TRBJ2-1|15|few|.|TRBV12-3/TRBV12-4
TGTGCCAGCAGTTTTAACTCAGAGTCCTACAATGAGCAGTTCTTC
CASSFNSESYNEQFF
>TRBJ1-2|11|many|.|TRBV7-9
TGTGCCAGCAGCTCCTTAACCGGCTACACCTTC
CASSSLTGYTF
>TRBJ2-7|16|many|TRBD1|TRBV5-1
TGCGCCAGCAGCTTGGCCGGTGGGGACAGTACTGGGGAGCAGTACTTC
CASSLAGGDSTGEQYF
>TRBJ1-1|15|.|TRBD1|TRBV19
TGTGCCAGTAGTACCCCGACAGGGGTGAACACTGAAGCTTTCTTT
CASSTPTGVNTEAFF
>TRBJ2-3|14|.|TRBD1|TRBV27
TGTGCCAGCCTGGACAGGGCTAGCACAGATACGCAGTATTTT
CASLDRASTDTQYF
>TRBJ1-1|13|many|.|TRBV12-3/TRBV12-4
TGTGCCAGCTCCTGGAACTTGAACACTGAAGCTTTCTTT
CASSWNLNTEAFF
>TRBJ1-5|16|many|TRBD1|TRBV5-5
TGTGCCAGCAGCTTGCCCGTAGGACAGGCGGATGGGCCCCAGCATTTT
CASSLPVGQADGPQHF
>TRBJ1-2|13|.|TRBD1|TRBV7-2
TGTGCCAGCAGCACCCGGACAGGCTATGGCTACACCTTC
CASSTRTGYGYTF